The rows below give T cell receptor beta chains drawn from one sample of a study of blood T cell repertoires in COVID-19. Clones were sequenced by immunoSEQ multiplex PCR, and TCRdb holds only the in-frame ones, with some missing. The sample records about 71,000 clones, over 75% being singletons. Source material: peripheral blood. The origin of the receptors is a human donor in a cohort sampled during active COVID-19. Each CDR3 is given with its conserved first and last residue. The D gene is left open where the match is weak. Rows may omit the clone size; those that give it use once, few, many or a size class.

V gene: TRBV3-1/TRBV3-2
J gene: TRBJ1-2
D gene: .
clone size: .
CDR3 DNA: TGTGCCAGCAGCCAAGATAGGCATCGGCGGGGCCACTATGGCTACACCTTC
CDR3 protein: CASSQDRHRRGHYGYTF

V gene: TRBV6-4
J gene: TRBJ1-2
D gene: .
clone size: .
CDR3 DNA: TGTGCCAGCAGTGACCCCACTTCGGCGGGGGCTGACTATGGCTACACCTTC
CDR3 protein: CASSDPTSAGADYGYTF

V gene: TRBV12-3/TRBV12-4
J gene: TRBJ2-1
D gene: .
clone size: .
CDR3 DNA: TGTGCCAGCAGTTTAGACAGGGCTGATGAGCAGTTCTTC
CDR3 protein: CASSLDRADEQFF

V gene: TRBV2
J gene: TRBJ1-5
D gene: .
clone size: .
CDR3 DNA: TGTGCCAGCAGTCCAGAGGAGGTTCAGCCCCAGCATTTT
CDR3 protein: CASSPEEVQPQHF

V gene: TRBV7-2
J gene: TRBJ1-5
D gene: .
clone size: .
CDR3 DNA: TGTGCCAGCAGTCTTTCCGGGACAAGCAATCAGCCCCAGCATTTT
CDR3 protein: CASSLSGTSNQPQHF

V gene: TRBV30
J gene: TRBJ1-4
D gene: .
clone size: .
CDR3 DNA: TGTGCCTGGGGGGCCGGGGAAAAACTGTTTTTT
CDR3 protein: CAWGAGEKLFF

V gene: TRBV6-6
J gene: TRBJ2-2
D gene: .
clone size: .
CDR3 DNA: TGTGCCAGCAGTTACTCGGCTAGCGTTGGCGGGGAGCTGTTTTTT
CDR3 protein: CASSYSASVGGELFF

V gene: TRBV9
J gene: TRBJ1-2
D gene: .
clone size: .
CDR3 DNA: TGTGCCAGCAGCGTAGGAGGCGGGAGGGGAATGGACTATGGCTACACCTTC
CDR3 protein: CASSVGGGRGMDYGYTF

V gene: TRBV6-1
J gene: TRBJ2-5
D gene: .
clone size: .
CDR3 DNA: TGTGCCAGCAGTGATTTTGGGGGGAGCGGGCGGCAATCGCAAGAGACCCAGTACTTC
CDR3 protein: CASSDFGGSGRQSQETQYF

V gene: TRBV9
J gene: TRBJ2-1
D gene: TRBD2
clone size: once
CDR3 DNA: TGTGCCAGCAGCGTAGGCTTGACTAGCGGGAGGGCCAGGTACAATGAGCAGTTCTTC
CDR3 protein: CASSVGLTSGRARYNEQFF

V gene: TRBV5-4
J gene: TRBJ1-6
D gene: .
clone size: once
CDR3 DNA: TGTGCCAGCAGCTTGGACAAGGGGAATTCACCCCTCCACTTT
CDR3 protein: CASSLDKGNSPLHF

V gene: TRBV28
J gene: TRBJ1-1
D gene: .
clone size: few
CDR3 DNA: TGTGCCAGCAGTTTTCCCCAGGCTGGGGGGACTGAAGCTTTCTTT
CDR3 protein: CASSFPQAGGTEAFF

V gene: TRBV4-2
J gene: TRBJ2-2
D gene: .
clone size: once
CDR3 DNA: TGTGCCAGCAGCCAAGAAGGCAGACTTATTCGCGCGAACACCGGGGAGCTGTTTTTT
CDR3 protein: CASSQEGRLIRANTGELFF

V gene: TRBV5-1
J gene: TRBJ2-1
D gene: .
clone size: .
CDR3 DNA: TGCGCCAGCAGCTTAAGGACAGACAATGAGCAGTTCTTC
CDR3 protein: CASSLRTDNEQFF

V gene: TRBV10-3
J gene: TRBJ2-7
D gene: .
clone size: .
CDR3 DNA: TGTGCCATCAGGCCTTTTACTCATTACGAGCAGTACTTC
CDR3 protein: CAIRPFTHYEQYF

V gene: TRBV4-3
J gene: TRBJ1-6
D gene: .
clone size: .
CDR3 DNA: TGCGCCAGCAGCCAAGATCTCGGGGTTGGTTCACCCCTCCACTTT
CDR3 protein: CASSQDLGVGSPLHF

V gene: TRBV4-2
J gene: TRBJ1-2
D gene: TRBD1
clone size: .
CDR3 DNA: TGTGCCAGCAGCCAAGATATTACAGGGGAAGGCTACACCTTC
CDR3 protein: CASSQDITGEGYTF

V gene: TRBV11-3
J gene: TRBJ2-1
D gene: .
clone size: .
CDR3 DNA: TGTGCCAGCAGTTCGGCGGCGGGGGCTGGGGATAATGAGCAGTTCTTC
CDR3 protein: CASSSAAGAGDNEQFF

V gene: TRBV3-1/TRBV3-2
J gene: TRBJ1-3
D gene: .
clone size: .
CDR3 DNA: TGTGCCAGCGGTCACTCAGGCAGTGGAAACACCATATATTTT
CDR3 protein: CASGHSGSGNTIYF

V gene: TRBV28
J gene: TRBJ2-3
D gene: TRBD1
clone size: .
CDR3 DNA: TGTGCCAGCAAACGGGCAGGGGGCGACCCCACAGATACGCAGTATTTT
CDR3 protein: CASKRAGGDPTDTQYF

V gene: TRBV5-1
J gene: TRBJ1-2
D gene: TRBD1
clone size: once
CDR3 DNA: TGCGCCAGCAGGGGACAGGGCTATGGCTACACCTTC
CDR3 protein: CASRGQGYGYTF

V gene: TRBV13
J gene: TRBJ1-2
D gene: .
clone size: .
CDR3 DNA: TGTGCCAGCAGCTCCTTGGCGCGGCGGGAGAACTATGGCTACACCTTC
CDR3 protein: CASSSLARRENYGYTF

V gene: TRBV28
J gene: TRBJ2-1
D gene: .
clone size: once
CDR3 DNA: TGTGCCAGCAGTTTTTTGGAGCGGGAGCAGTTCTTC
CDR3 protein: CASSFLEREQFF

V gene: TRBV28
J gene: TRBJ1-2
D gene: .
clone size: .
CDR3 DNA: TGTGCCAGCAGTTCGGTGGAGATATCCCATGGCTACACCTTC
CDR3 protein: CASSSVEISHGYTF

V gene: TRBV24-1
J gene: TRBJ2-2
D gene: .
clone size: .
CDR3 DNA: TGTGCCACCAGTGACCCGACCGGGACGAACACCGGGGAGCTGTTTTTT
CDR3 protein: CATSDPTGTNTGELFF

V gene: TRBV6-2/TRBV6-3
J gene: TRBJ1-2
D gene: .
clone size: once
CDR3 DNA: TGTGCCAGCAGTTATCCCTGGGGCGACTATGGCTACACCTTC
CDR3 protein: CASSYPWGDYGYTF

V gene: TRBV11-2
J gene: TRBJ1-6
D gene: .
clone size: .
CDR3 DNA: TGTGCCAGCAGCTCGCTCCGGGTCCCCCGGCCACCCCTCCACTTT
CDR3 protein: CASSSLRVPRPPLHF

V gene: TRBV5-4
J gene: TRBJ2-7
D gene: TRBD1
clone size: .
CDR3 DNA: TGTGCCAGCAGCTTACAGGGGCGAAGGGTATACGAGCAGTACTTC
CDR3 protein: CASSLQGRRVYEQYF

V gene: TRBV6-2/TRBV6-3
J gene: TRBJ1-5
D gene: .
clone size: .
CDR3 DNA: TGTGCCAGCAGTCCCTCTGGAGGGTACCGGCCCCAGCATTTT
CDR3 protein: CASSPSGGYRPQHF

V gene: TRBV6-5
J gene: TRBJ1-2
D gene: TRBD1
clone size: .
CDR3 DNA: TGTGCCAGCAGACCGACAGGGGAGAATGGCTACACCTTC
CDR3 protein: CASRPTGENGYTF

V gene: TRBV18
J gene: TRBJ1-1
D gene: .
clone size: .
CDR3 DNA: TGTGCCAGCTCACCCACTCACAGGGACACTGAAGCTTTCTTT
CDR3 protein: CASSPTHRDTEAFF

V gene: TRBV3-1/TRBV3-2
J gene: TRBJ2-5
D gene: .
clone size: .
CDR3 DNA: TGTGCCAGCAGCCAGCAGCGGCCCTCTCAAGAGACCCAGTACTTC
CDR3 protein: CASSQQRPSQETQYF

V gene: TRBV4-1
J gene: TRBJ2-1
D gene: TRBD2
clone size: .
CDR3 DNA: TGCGCCAGCAGCCATCAGCTAGCGGGAAGTTACAATGAGCAGTTCTTC
CDR3 protein: CASSHQLAGSYNEQFF

V gene: TRBV7-9
J gene: TRBJ2-2
D gene: TRBD2
clone size: .
CDR3 DNA: TGTGCCAGCAGCACGCCTAGTCCCAAGGCTAGCGGACCGACCGGGGAGCTGTTTTTT
CDR3 protein: CASSTPSPKASGPTGELFF

V gene: TRBV7-6
J gene: TRBJ2-7
D gene: .
clone size: .
CDR3 DNA: TGTGCCAGCAGCTTCGGTCGGTCGAGCGGCGAGCAGTACTTC
CDR3 protein: CASSFGRSSGEQYF

V gene: TRBV6-6
J gene: TRBJ1-6
D gene: TRBD1
clone size: once
CDR3 DNA: TGTGCCAGCGGACAGGGTGTTAATTCACCCCTCCACTTT
CDR3 protein: CASGQGVNSPLHF

V gene: TRBV5-6
J gene: TRBJ1-2
D gene: TRBD1
clone size: .
CDR3 DNA: TGTGCCAGCAGCTTGATTCGACAGGGAGATGGCTACACCTTC
CDR3 protein: CASSLIRQGDGYTF

V gene: TRBV6-5
J gene: TRBJ1-2
D gene: TRBD1
clone size: .
CDR3 DNA: TGTGCCAGCACGGTGGACAGGGCCAACTATGGCTACACCTTC
CDR3 protein: CASTVDRANYGYTF

V gene: TRBV19
J gene: TRBJ1-5
D gene: .
clone size: .
CDR3 DNA: TGTGCCAGTAGTGCCCAGAGGTCTCAGCCCCAGCATTTT
CDR3 protein: CASSAQRSQPQHF

V gene: TRBV19
J gene: TRBJ2-5
D gene: .
clone size: .
CDR3 DNA: TGTGCCAGTAGTATTGGTCAGGGGGAGACCCAGTACTTC
CDR3 protein: CASSIGQGETQYF

V gene: TRBV18
J gene: TRBJ1-1
D gene: TRBD1
clone size: .
CDR3 DNA: TGTGCCAGCTCACCAAGGACAGGGGGGACTGAAGCTTTCTTT
CDR3 protein: CASSPRTGGTEAFF

V gene: TRBV5-1
J gene: TRBJ2-6
D gene: .
clone size: .
CDR3 DNA: TGCGCCAGCAGCGATCCGGGTGCTGGGGCCAACGTCCTGACTTTC
CDR3 protein: CASSDPGAGANVLTF

V gene: TRBV6-1
J gene: TRBJ2-7
D gene: .
clone size: .
CDR3 DNA: TGTGCCAGCAGTGAAGACAGGGCCGGCTCCTACGAGCAGTACTTC
CDR3 protein: CASSEDRAGSYEQYF

V gene: TRBV28
J gene: TRBJ1-1
D gene: .
clone size: .
CDR3 DNA: TGTGCCAGCAGTTTAGGCGGGGGGCGAAGGACTGAAGCTTTCTTT
CDR3 protein: CASSLGGGRRTEAFF

V gene: TRBV2
J gene: TRBJ1-3
D gene: .
clone size: few
CDR3 DNA: TGTGCCAGCAGACTCGAGGTTGCGGGAAACACCATATATTTT
CDR3 protein: CASRLEVAGNTIYF

V gene: TRBV9
J gene: TRBJ1-1
D gene: .
clone size: few
CDR3 DNA: TGTGCCAGCAGCCCGAGAGTAGGGGCGCCCACTGAAGCTTTCTTT
CDR3 protein: CASSPRVGAPTEAFF

V gene: TRBV18
J gene: TRBJ2-3
D gene: TRBD1
clone size: .
CDR3 DNA: TGTGCCAGCTCACCAACAGGGGGGAGCACAGATACGCAGTATTTT
CDR3 protein: CASSPTGGSTDTQYF

V gene: TRBV12-3/TRBV12-4
J gene: TRBJ1-3
D gene: .
clone size: .
CDR3 DNA: TGTGCCACTGAACTGAGCTCTGGAAACACCATATATTTT
CDR3 protein: CATELSSGNTIYF

V gene: TRBV6-5
J gene: TRBJ2-1
D gene: TRBD2
clone size: .
CDR3 DNA: TGTGCCAGCAGGAGGACTAGCGGCCTACAGGAGCAGTTCTTC
CDR3 protein: CASRRTSGLQEQFF

V gene: TRBV28
J gene: TRBJ1-3
D gene: TRBD1
clone size: .
CDR3 DNA: TGTGCGCATACAGGGGGCGACGGAAACACCATATATTTT
CDR3 protein: CAHTGGDGNTIYF